The text below deals with one T cell receptor (beta chain). Trimming took 1 base from V and 5 from J; bases not matched to a gene: 6. CDR3 length: 14 residues. In germline, CDR1 is SQVTM, CDR2 ANQGSEA. This entry is derived from a study of molecular identifiers for immune sequencing clone quantification. TCRdb recomputed calls from the PCR reads with MiXCR, one row per CDR3 protein. The sample carries around 65,000 distinct CDR3 sequences, 15% to 20% recorded once. This clonotype was sampled from a human donor in good health. Some libraries in this study had Jurkat cell RNA spiked in. The chain employs TRBV29-1 and TRBJ2-7; TRBD1 aligns across 9 bases. The sequenced material came from naive CD8+ T cells from blood, with Jurkat cell RNA spiked in. Stated subset: FACS-sorted CD8+CD4-CCR7+CD45RA+ naive T cells. The CDR3 bases are TGCAGCGTTGAAGCGGCCGGGACAGGGAACGAGCAGTACTTC. Residues: CSVEAAGTGNEQYF.